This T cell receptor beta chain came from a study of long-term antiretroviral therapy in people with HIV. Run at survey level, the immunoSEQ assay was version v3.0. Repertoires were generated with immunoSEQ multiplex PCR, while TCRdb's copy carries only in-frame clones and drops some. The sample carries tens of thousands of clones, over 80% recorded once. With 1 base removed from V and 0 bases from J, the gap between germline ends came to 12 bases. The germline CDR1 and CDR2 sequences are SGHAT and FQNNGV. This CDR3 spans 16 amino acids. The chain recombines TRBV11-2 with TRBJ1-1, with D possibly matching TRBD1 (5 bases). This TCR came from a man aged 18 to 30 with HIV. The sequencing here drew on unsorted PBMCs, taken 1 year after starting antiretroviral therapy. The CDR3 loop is CASSLAPQGLNTEAFF. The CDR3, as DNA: TGTGCCAGCAGCTTAGCGCCTCAGGGCTTGAACACTGAAGCTTTCTTT.